The T cell receptor (beta chain) under discussion was sequenced for a study of shared clonotypes between healthy human individuals. Trimming stripped 2 bases from V and 11 bases from J, with 21 bases between. The CDR3 is 15 residues long. The germline V gene has CDR1 SEHNR and CDR2 FQNEAQ (reference sequence). This was a deep-level run. Some clones are missing from TCRdb's copy, which holds only in-frame ones; the method was immunoSEQ multiplex PCR. The data contain some 2,000,000 clones, roughly 95% of them seen just once; the ten biggest clones take up 0.1% to 0.15%. Notes on this clone: Its antigen is not known.

Study results and limitations: The sole specimen, blood, was sampled, and tissue repertoires likely differ.

The authors divided CD4+ cells into CD45RA+ naive and CD45RA-negative memory subsets. Specimen: naive CD4+ T cells sorted from blood. Subset described: CD45RA+ positively selected. The chain combines TRBV7-9 with TRBJ1-1; the D is unclear. The receptor was derived from a man between 18 and 35 years old in good health. The CDR3 region has the DNA TGTGCCAGCAGCTTACAACCTGCCACCTATACCGGGGCTTTCTTT. Translating gives CASSLQPATYTGAFF.